The present entry profiles one T cell receptor beta chain with its context. Its antigen is undetermined. Unsorted PBMC samples were amplified in replicate PCRs containing about 300 ng DNA, some 33,000 T cell genomes. Using immunoSEQ multiplex PCR, the repertoire was profiled, and TCRdb retains in-frame clones only, with some absent. Among 530,000 or so clones listed, 60% to 80% were seen once. The record originates from a study of shared clonotypes between healthy human individuals. J gave up 4 bases and V 0 bases, and 3 bases lay outside the gene matches. CDR1 is MNHEY and CDR2 is SMNVEV in the germline V gene (reference sequence). CDR3 length equals 15 residues. Roughly 89 million PBMCs served as the genomic DNA source for unsorted samples. Study-level results: It was only blood that was sampled, and tissue repertoires likely differ.

This TCR was sampled from a woman between 35 and 50 years old in good health. Some clones in this sample may be carry-over from other donors' samples. Sequencing was performed on PBMCs. The chain uses TRBV27 and TRBJ1-5, with 7 bases lining up with TRBD1. The CDR3 DNA sequence: TGTGCCAGCAGTTTATCGGGACAGAGGAATCAGCCCCAGCATTTT. Its translation is CASSLSGQRNQPQHF.